The clone carrying this T cell receptor beta chain occurred many times. The sample is drawn from a study of Graves' ophthalmopathy and Graves' hyperthyroidism. Investigators amplified TCR beta CDR3 regions from RNA transcripts. In the first round, RT-PCR was carried out with HTBI primers, and a multiplex PCR formed the second round. MiXCR, run by TCRdb on the multiplex PCR reads, gives a single entry per CDR3 protein. The sample has over 500,000 distinct CDR3 sequences; about a fifth are singletons. The receptor's source is a woman between 18 and 29 years old with stable Graves' hyperthyroidism. Some clones in this sample may be carry-over from other donors' samples. Sequences were obtained from peripheral blood.

CDR3 sequence reads: CASSFPGSYEQYF. As DNA, the CDR3 is TGTGCCAGCAGTTTCCCAGGCAGCTACGAGCAGTACTTC. The rearrangement uses TRBV11-2 and TRBJ2-7; no reliable D call. Germline CDR1 SGHAT, CDR2 FQNNGV. The CDR3 is made up of 13 amino acids. The germline V and J ends were trimmed by 6 bases and 3 bases, with 12 bases remaining between them.